Listed here are 8 T cell receptor beta chains from one sample, sequenced in a study of T cell clonality in common variable immunodeficiency. General study points: Fewer deletions and N-nucleotide insertions were reportedly seen in common variable immunodeficiency TCR beta sequences.

Their antigens are not known. Sequenced by immunoSEQ multiplex PCR; TCRdb stores in-frame clones only, minus some. The specimen has about 33,000 clones, none found just once. Sequenced sample: peripheral blood mononuclear cells. The receptors originated from a human donor with common variable immunodeficiency.

As regards this clone: With the read ending 3 residues before the CDR3 end, the germline J gene is used to fill in that end. The rearrangement uses TRBV6-1 and TRBJ2-3, with D possibly matching TRBD2 (6 bases). This CDR3 region has 13 residues. With 4 bases removed from V and 6 bases from J, the gap between germline ends came to 11 bases. Germline V gene data show CDR1 as MNHNS and CDR2 as SASEGT. The CDR3 loop is CASSGREVDTQYF. The CDR3 bases that were read are TGTGCCAGCAGTGGCAGGGAGGTGGATACG.

This clone was observed many times. The read stops 3 residues short of the end of the CDR3; the missing end is completed from the germline J gene. The J gene is TRBJ2-7, the V gene TRBV9; 12 bases are a match to TRBD1. The V and J ends lost 3 bases and 6 bases, in that order; junction bases with no gene match: 4. From germline, CDR1 is SGDLS and CDR2 YYNGEE. The CDR3 is 14 residues long. The sequenced part of the CDR3 DNA is TGTGCCAGCAGCGAGGGGACAGGGGGCGGCGAG. Its translation: CASSEGTGGGE. The entire CDR3 reads CASSEGTGGGEQYF.

About this clone: Sequencing ends 3 residues short of the CDR3 end; the germline J gene provides the rest. The chain employs TRBV7-9 and TRBJ1-1, with a possible D match to TRBD1 (6 bases). The CDR3 length is 12 residues. The germline V gene has CDR1 SEHNR and CDR2 FQNEAQ (reference sequence). The germline V and J ends were trimmed by 11 bases and 4 bases, with 14 bases remaining between them. The CDR3 loop is CAVGQGITEAFF. CDR3 DNA, as far as it was read: TGTGCCGTGGGGCAGGGGATCACTGAA.

This clone was seen at least ten times. The CDR3 end lies 3 residues beyond the end of the read and is filled in from the germline J gene. This chain connects TRBV30 to TRBJ1-2, with D perhaps TRBD1 (6 bases). The V end lost 2 bases, the J end lost 6 bases, and 10 bases lay between the germline ends. This CDR3 spans 12 amino acids. Germline CDR1 GTSNPN, CDR2 SVGIG (reference sequence). Incomplete CDR3 DNA: TGTGCCTGGAGTTTCGGACAGAATGGC. Protein product: CAWSFGQNG. The CDR3, in full, reads CAWSFGQNGYTF.

This clone came up a few times. The CDR3: CAWSVRGDWRGARDTQYF. The part of the CDR3 DNA that was read is TGTGCCTGGAGTGTAAGAGGGGACTGGCGGGGGGCAAGAGATACG. This chain connects TRBV30 to TRBJ2-3; 8 nucleotides match TRBD2. Read coverage stops 3 residues before the CDR3 terminus; the germline J gene supplies the remainder. The germline V gene encodes CDR1 GTSNPN and CDR2 SVGIG (reference sequence). CDR3 length: 18 amino acids. After removal of 0 bases from V and 5 bases from J, the junction contained 16 bases not matched to a gene. The full variable domain, with the rest looked up from reference TRBV30 and TRBJ2-3, is SQTIHQWPATLVQPVGSPLSLECTVEGTSNPNLYWYRQAAGRGLQLLFYSVGIGQISSEVPQNLSASRPQDRQFILSSKKLLLSDSGFYLCAWSVRGDWRGARDTQYFGPGTRLTVL.

Remarks on this clone: The sequenced fragment ends 3 residues before the CDR3 boundary, so the rest is inferred from the germline J gene. The rearrangement uses TRBV2 and TRBJ2-3; weak D call: TRBD2 (5 bases). The CDR3 is 14 amino acids. Trimming removed 9 bases at V and 3 bases at J, with 16 bases between. CDR1 and CDR2 from the germline V gene are SNHLY and FYNNEI. CDR3 protein: CASGGPLATDTQYF. CDR3 DNA (partial): TGTGCCAGTGGCGGGCCCCTGGCGACAGATACG.

With respect to this clone: Sequencing ends 3 residues short of the CDR3 end; the germline J gene provides the rest. This chain uses TRBV10-2 with TRBJ1-3; D ambiguous. The V end lost 3 bases, the J end lost 0 bases, and 6 bases lay between the germline ends. Germline assignment: CDR1 WSHSY and CDR2 SAAADI. The CDR3 has 14 residues. CDR3 sequence reads: CASSDGLSGNTIYF. The sequenced part of the CDR3 DNA is TGCGCCAGCAGTGATGGGCTCTCTGGAAACACC.

Ten or more counts support this clone. The CDR3 end falls 3 residues outside the read, so it is completed with the germline J gene. The chain is built from TRBV30 and TRBJ2-2; D might be TRBD1 (6 bases). Germline assignment: CDR1 GTSNPN and CDR2 SVGIG (reference sequence). CDR3 length: 16 amino acids. V lost 2 bases and J 6 bases, leaving 19 bases between the germline ends. The part of the CDR3 DNA that was read is TGTGCCTGGAGTCGGGTGGCAGGGGTAAGCGCCGGGGAG. It translates to CAWSRVAGVSAGE. The whole CDR3 protein is CAWSRVAGVSAGELFF.